The T cell receptor beta chain under discussion was sequenced for a study of PD-1 blockade in classical Hodgkin lymphoma. Measured with immunoSEQ multiplex PCR; TCRdb has only the in-frame clones, and not every one. The data show about 76,000 clones, roughly nine tenths seen once. In every patient, relapse followed autologous stem cell transplantation, while exposure to brentuximab vedotin differed. When best responses were assessed, they were complete response, partial response or progressive disease. The CDR3 consists of 17 residues. CDR1 MNHEY and CDR2 SMNVEV come from the germline V gene (reference sequence). V shed 0 bases and J shed 0 bases, with 15 bases lying between them.

The clonotype was recovered from a human donor with classical Hodgkin lymphoma. This specimen was peripheral blood mononuclear cells (PBMCs), taken at baseline. This chain joins TRBV27 and TRBJ2-7; a possible D gene is TRBD1 (5 bases). The CDR3 bases are TGTGCCAGCAGTTTATCGAAACAGGTCCCGCACTCCTACGAGCAGTACTTC. Protein product: CASSLSKQVPHSYEQYF.